These 17 T cell receptor beta chains originate from one sample sequenced in a study of T cells in Graves' hyperthyroidism and ophthalmopathy (dated by TCRdb to about 2019). Library prep was done by multiplex PCR. Sequencing was performed on an Illumina HiSeq 2000. The TCR beta CDR3 regions were amplified from the RNA transcripts. For the first round of RT-PCR on the TCR CDR3, the HTBI primer set was used together with the Qiagen OneStep RT-PCR kit. TCRdb reprocessing: public reads trimmed at Q25 with fastp, clones called with MiXCR, in-frame beta chains kept. Every entry covers one CDR3 protein and lists the most common genes and DNA from its rows. Within this sample are 400,000 to 500,000 distinct CDR3 sequences, with over 13% of them counted one time only. The top ten hold over 15% of the sample. The specimen sequenced was blood. The receptor set was obtained from a woman aged 18-35 years with Graves' hyperthyroidism.

This clonotype was observed at least ten times. The gene calls are TRBV12-5 and TRBJ2-1; TRBD1 might be the D (7 bases). This CDR3 contains 15 residues. Trimming took 1 base from V and 8 from J, leaving 15 bases between them. CDR1 is LGHNT, CDR2 FRNRAP, per germline. DNA for the CDR3: TGTGCTAGTGGTTTGGCCACTACAGGGGAGGATGAGCAGTTCTTC. This gives the protein CASGLATTGEDEQFF.

V gene TRBV10-3 combines with J gene TRBJ1-2; 9 bases map to TRBD1. Per the germline V gene, CDR1 is ENHRY and CDR2 is SYGVKD. This CDR3 is built from 16 residues. V was clipped by 3 bases and J by 8 bases; unmatched bases: 13. The CDR3 protein is CAISETSSGTGIGYTF. The CDR3, as DNA: TGTGCCATCAGTGAAACCTCCTCCGGGACAGGGATCGGCTACACCTTC.

This chain uses TRBV24-1 with TRBJ1-2; D remains unclear. The CDR3 covers 14 residues. Per germline, CDR1 KGHDR and CDR2 SFDVKD. Trimming removed 3 bases from V and 8 bases from J, with 15 bases in between. The CDR3 spells CATSDKGEVAGYTF. For the CDR3, the DNA is TGTGCCACCAGTGATAAGGGAGAAGTGGCCGGCTACACCTTC.

The CDR3 loop is CASSPGTGFVEQYF. The CDR3 DNA sequence: TGCGCCAGCAGCCCCGGGACAGGGTTTGTCGAGCAGTACTTC. The gene calls are TRBV5-1 and TRBJ2-7; 9 bases map to TRBD1. V shed 4 bases, J shed 6 bases, and the junction held 8 bases outside the gene matches. The germline gives CDR1 SGHRS, CDR2 YFSETQ. This CDR3 contains 14 residues.

The table lists this clonotype with many counts. The V gene is TRBV28, the J gene TRBJ2-6; D might be TRBD1 (6 bases). The CDR3 spans 15 residues. Germline CDR1 reads MDHEN; CDR2 reads SYDVKM. The V gene lost 7 bases and the J gene lost 2 bases, with 12 bases spanning the gap. The CDR3 DNA follows: TGTGCCAGCATTGCGAGGGGGACTGGGGCCAACGTCCTGACTTTC. As protein: CASIARGTGANVLTF.

The sample holds a few counts of this clonotype. The V gene is TRBV11-3, the J gene TRBJ2-5; weak D call: TRBD2 (6 bases). The CDR3 is 12 residues long. CDR1 and CDR2 (germline): SGHNT, YENEEA. Trimming shortened V by 5 bases and J by 7 bases, and 11 bases separated the two germline ends. CDR3 in amino acids: CASSTSAGTQYF. The CDR3 DNA is TGTGCCAGCAGCACCTCAGCGGGGACCCAGTACTTC. Using reference TRBV11-3 and TRBJ2-5 for the parts outside the CDR3, the full variable domain is EAGVVQSPRYKIIEKKQPVAFWCNPISGHNTLYWYLQNLGQGPELLIRYENEEAVDDSQLPKDRFSAERLKGVDSTLKIQPAELGDSAVYLCASSTSAGTQYFGPGTRLLVL.

This clonotype was counted many times. V and J are TRBV5-1 and TRBJ2-1, with D perhaps given as TRBD1 or TRBD2 (6 bases each). CDR1 SGHRS and CDR2 YFSETQ come from the germline V gene. CDR3 length equals 15 residues. The ends were cut back, 0 bases at V and 4 bases at J, with 11 bases in the middle. CDR3: CASSLEGGAYNEQFF. In nucleotides, the CDR3 is TGCGCCAGCAGCTTGGAGGGGGGCGCTTACAATGAGCAGTTCTTC. Filled out from reference TRBV5-1 and TRBJ2-1, the complete variable domain reads KAGVTQTPRYLIKTRGQQVTLSCSPISGHRSVSWYQQTPGQGLQFLFEYFSETQRNKGNFPGRFSGRQFSNSRSEMNVSTLELGDSALYLCASSLEGGAYNEQFFGPGTRLTVL.

This clonotype was detected a few times. This sequence joins TRBV12-3 or TRBV12-4 and TRBJ1-2; D remains ambiguous. This CDR3 has 14 residues. Trimming took off 7 bases at V and 5 bases at J, with 17 bases between the two ends. As DNA, the CDR3 is TGTGCCAGCATCTGGGAGGGTTCTCCATATGGCTACACCTTC. Its protein is CASIWEGSPYGYTF.

This clonotype came up many times. V usage is TRBV12-5 and J usage is TRBJ1-1, with D possibly being TRBD1 (6 bases). This CDR3 has 15 amino acids. CDR1 and CDR2 from the germline V gene are LGHNT and FRNRAP. V dropped 4 bases and J dropped 5 bases, with 17 bases sitting between them. The CDR3 nucleotides are TGTGCTAGTGGTTGGGGGGACACCGGGCGAACTGAAGCTTTCTTT. Its protein is CASGWGDTGRTEAFF.

This clonotype was observed at least ten times. The chain is built from TRBV2 and TRBJ2-7; D gene uncertain. Germline CDR1 reads SNHLY; CDR2 reads FYNNEI. This CDR3 is built from 13 residues. Trimming cost V 8 bases and J 1 base, with 12 bases left between them. This CDR3 reads CASYRLASYEQYV. The DNA for the CDR3 is TGTGCCAGCTATCGTCTGGCATCCTACGAGCAGTACGTC.

This clonotype was seen at least ten times. The V and J genes are TRBV19 and TRBJ2-5; D is undetermined. The CDR3 length is 14 residues. Trimming pared 0 bases from V and 4 bases from J, leaving 9 bases between. The germline V gene encodes CDR1 LNHDA and CDR2 SQIVND (reference sequence). The CDR3 nucleotides read TGTGCCAGTAGTATAGAGGTAGGCCCAGAGACCCAGTACTTC. Protein: CASSIEVGPETQYF.

This clonotype was found many times. The chain carries TRBV28 and TRBJ1-6; D call uncertain. This CDR3 has 14 amino acids. The V end lost 2 bases, the J end lost 7 bases, and 9 bases lay between the germline ends. The germline V gene encodes CDR1 MDHEN and CDR2 SYDVKM. CDR3 loop: CASSLGQINSPLHF. Here the CDR3 DNA reads TGTGCCAGCAGTTTAGGGCAGATAAATTCACCCCTCCACTTT.

The genes are TRBV4-2 and TRBJ2-1, with D hard to call. The CDR3 sequence is 14 residues long. V was cut by 0 bases and J by 2 bases, with 5 bases left in between. The germline V gene encodes CDR1 LGHNA and CDR2 YNFKEQ. The CDR3, as DNA: TGTGCCAGCAGCCAAGACATAGCCTACAATGAGCAGTTCTTC. The encoded protein is CASSQDIAYNEQFF.

This clonotype was counted at least ten times. CDR3 DNA sequence: TGTGCCAGCTCACCAACGGGGGCAGCCAAAAACATTCAGTACTTC. Its translation: CASSPTGAAKNIQYF. The chain couples TRBV18 to TRBJ2-4; possibly TRBD1 or TRBD2 for D (6 bases each). The length of the CDR3 is 15 residues. Germline V CDR1 and CDR2: KGHSH, LQKENI. The germline V and J ends were trimmed by 2 bases and 0 bases, with 8 bases remaining between them.

In this sample, this clonotype turned up many times. The CDR3 region is CASSPSGTSGNTIYF. In DNA form, the CDR3 reads TGTGCCAGCAGCCCCTCGGGGACTTCTGGAAACACCATATATTTT. The chain couples TRBV3-1 to TRBJ1-3; D perhaps matches TRBD1 (5 bases). This CDR3 contains 15 residues. Germline V gene data show CDR1 as LGHDT and CDR2 as YNNKEL (reference sequence). V was cut by 4 bases and J by 1 base, with 11 bases left in between.

This clonotype was recorded many times. V usage is TRBV5-8 and J usage is TRBJ2-3; the D is unclear. Trimming left V 10 bases short and J 1 base short, with 16 bases between. Germline V gene sequence: CDR1 SGHTS, CDR2 YDEGEE. This CDR3 contains 14 residues. The chain's CDR3 is CASESPARTDTQYF. The DNA for the CDR3 is TGTGCCTCCGAGTCACCCGCCCGCACAGATACGCAGTATTTT.

This clonotype was seen ten or more times. The rearrangement uses TRBV12-3 or TRBV12-4 and TRBJ1-2; D call uncertain. This CDR3 region has 14 residues. V lost 5 bases and J lost 2, with 12 bases in between. The CDR3 DNA sequence: TGTGCCAGCAGTCAAATCGACGGAAACTATGGCTACACCTTC. This gives the protein CASSQIDGNYGYTF.